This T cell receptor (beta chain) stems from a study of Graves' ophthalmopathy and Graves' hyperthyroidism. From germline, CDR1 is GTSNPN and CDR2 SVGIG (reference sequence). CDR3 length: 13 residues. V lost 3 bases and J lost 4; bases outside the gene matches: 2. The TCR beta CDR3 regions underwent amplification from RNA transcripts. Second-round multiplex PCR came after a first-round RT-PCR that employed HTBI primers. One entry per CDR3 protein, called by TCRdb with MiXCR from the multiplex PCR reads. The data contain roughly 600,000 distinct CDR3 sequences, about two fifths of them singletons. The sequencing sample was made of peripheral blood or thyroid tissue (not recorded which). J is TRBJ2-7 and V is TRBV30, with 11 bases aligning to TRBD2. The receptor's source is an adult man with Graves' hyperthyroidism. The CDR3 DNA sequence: TGTGCCTGGAGGGCTAGCGGGAGGTACGAGCAGTACTTC. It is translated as CAWRASGRYEQYF. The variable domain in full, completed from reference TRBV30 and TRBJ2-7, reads SQTIHQWPATLVQPVGSPLSLECTVEGTSNPNLYWYRQAAGRGLQLLFYSVGIGQISSEVPQNLSASRPQDRQFILSSKKLLLSDSGFYLCAWRASGRYEQYFGPGTRLTVT.